This entry features one T cell receptor (beta chain) sequence. What it recognizes is unknown. The record originates from a study of T cell responses to AZD1222 COVID-19 vaccine. TCRdb's table, derived via immunoSEQ multiplex PCR, lists solely in-frame clones and lacks some. The data contain roughly 65,000 clones, over 80% of them seen just once; the ten biggest clones take up more than 20%. The ends were cut back, 5 bases at V and 4 bases at J, with 12 bases in the middle. In germline, CDR1 is SGHRS, CDR2 YFSETQ. The CDR3 has 13 residues. The study, taken as a whole, reports: The span of vaccine-associated CD4 TCRs extended across spike, with dominance at 160-218 and 743-854.

The V and J genes are TRBV5-1 and TRBJ2-5; tentative D call: TRBD1 (6 bases). The sequence derives from an adult who received the AZD1222 COVID-19 vaccine. The material sequenced was peripheral blood, taken 28 days after the second AZD1222 dose. The CDR3 is CASRDSNAETQYF. CDR3 nucleotide sequence: TGCGCCAGCAGGGACAGCAACGCAGAGACCCAGTACTTC.